Shown below are 23 T cell receptor beta chains from a single sample sequenced in a study of post-analysis software for immune sequencing data. Unique molecular identifiers had been added to the TCR beta cDNA libraries. One entry per CDR3 protein results from TCRdb running MiXCR on the PCR reads. Among approximately 260,000 distinct CDR3 sequences listed, about 40% were seen once. What these receptors recognize is not known. Study observations and caveats: TRBV5-6, TRBV5-1 and TRBV20-1 belonged to a set of about five TRBV segments that were more frequent in patients than controls.

The sample comprised blood. The receptors were sampled from a girl aged 5 to 17 with multiple sclerosis.

The rearrangement uses TRBV20-1 and TRBJ2-7, with a possible D match to TRBD1 (5 bases). The germline gives CDR1 DFQATT, CDR2 SNEGSKA (reference sequence). The CDR3 spans 12 residues. V dropped 5 bases and J dropped 0 bases, with 8 bases sitting between them. The CDR3 bases are TGCAGTGCTGCAGACAGCTCCTACGAGCAGTACTTC. Translating gives CSAADSSYEQYF.

A note on this clonotype: This may arise from a read error, as a much more abundant clone is one base away. The chain links TRBV5-1 to TRBJ2-3, with D possibly matching TRBD1 (5 bases). The CDR3 extends over 14 amino acids. CDR1 and CDR2 from the germline V gene are SGHRS and YFSETQ. Trimming left V 3 bases short and J 6 bases short, with 14 bases between. DNA for the CDR3: TGCGCCAGCAGCTGGTCAGGGATTGACGATACGCAGTATTTT. Amino acids: CASSWSGIDDTQYF.

The chain joins TRBV7-3 to TRBJ1-1; D unresolved. Trimming shortened V by 3 bases and J by 1 base, and 9 bases separated the two germline ends. The CDR3 has 14 amino acids. From germline, CDR1 is SGHTA and CDR2 FQGTGA. CDR3 region: CASSLQHTNTEAFF. The CDR3 DNA is TGTGCCAGCAGCTTGCAGCACACGAACACTGAAGCTTTCTTT.

This chain links TRBV7-9 with TRBJ1-2, with D unresolved. V gave up 5 bases and J gave up 4 bases, with 14 bases separating them. Per the germline V gene, CDR1 is SEHNR and CDR2 is FQNEAQ (reference sequence). This CDR3 is built from 14 residues. CDR3 coding DNA: TGTGCCAGCAGCCTATCAGGTTTTGGCTATGGCTACACCTTC. Translation gives CASSLSGFGYGYTF.

This chain uses TRBV5-6 with TRBJ2-7, with D possibly matching TRBD2 (6 bases). The V and J ends lost 4 bases and 3 bases respectively, with 17 bases between them. Germline V lookup: CDR1 SGHDT, CDR2 YYEEEE. This CDR3 comprises 15 residues. The CDR3 bases are TGTGCCAGCAGCCTGGGGGGTCGAGGCGTCTACGAGCAGTACTTC. This sequence encodes CASSLGGRGVYEQYF.

This clonotype was detected only a few times. V is TRBV7-8 and J is TRBJ2-2; D not certain. Germline CDR1 reads SGHVS; CDR2 reads FQNEAQ. V lost 8 bases, J lost 1 base, and 8 bases lay in between. The CDR3 has 13 amino acids. The CDR3 DNA is TGTGCCAGCCGAGAGCTGAACACCGGGGAGCTGTTTTTT. It specifies CASRELNTGELFF.

This clonotype was picked up many times. The gene calls are TRBV12-3 or TRBV12-4 and TRBJ2-7; D unclear. Trimming cost V 4 bases and J 4 bases, with 11 bases left between them. The CDR3 length is 13 residues. The CDR3 DNA follows: TGTGCCAGCAGTTCCTTCCTTGAATACGAGCAGTACTTC. Its protein product is CASSSFLEYEQYF.

The rearrangement uses TRBV7-8 and TRBJ2-5, with a possible D match to TRBD2 (5 bases). Germline loops: CDR1 SGHVS, CDR2 FQNEAQ. The CDR3 consists of 15 residues. V lost 6 bases to trimming and J lost 5 bases, with 19 bases between them. The CDR3 loop reads CASSSSRAPGETQYF. Here the CDR3 DNA reads TGTGCCAGCAGTTCTAGCCGGGCCCCCGGGGAGACCCAGTACTTC.

Turning to this clonotype: At one end, the junction sequence differs from germline, possibly due to a read error. This chain uses TRBV20-1 with TRBJ1-6, with D possibly TRBD1 on 6 matching bases. The CDR3 runs to 16 residues. Germline values: CDR1 DFQATT, CDR2 SNEGSKA (reference sequence). The CDR3 reads CSARDHLEGGNSSLHF. The CDR3 coding sequence is TGCAGTGCTAGAGATCATCTAGAAGGGGGGAATTCATCCCTCCACTTT.

Concerning this clonotype: A much bigger clone sits one base away, suggesting this may be a read error. The genes are TRBV4-1 and TRBJ1-5; D is undetermined. The CDR3 has 15 residues. Germline V gene lookup returns CDR1 MGHRA and CDR2 YSYEKL. DNA for the CDR3: TGCGCCGGCAGCCCGCTGGCACAGCCCAATCAGCCCCAGCATTTT. Translating it yields CAGSPLAQPNQPQHF.

The chain has TRBV6-5 and TRBJ1-5; D perhaps matches TRBD1 (5 bases). The V gene's germline CDR1 is MNHEY and CDR2 SVGAGI. Trimming stripped 4 bases from V and 2 bases from J, with 12 bases between. The CDR3 consists of 15 residues. The CDR3 loop is CASSWGRSGNQPQHF. CDR3 sequence (DNA): TGTGCCAGCAGTTGGGGGAGGTCGGGCAATCAGCCCCAGCATTTT.

This clonotype was recorded many times. The genes are TRBV5-5 and TRBJ1-4, with 7 positions matching TRBD1. With 3 bases clipped from V and 8 bases from J, the junction kept 13 bases outside the gene matches. This CDR3 comprises 16 residues. Germline values: CDR1 SGHKS, CDR2 YYEKEE (reference sequence). The CDR3 DNA follows: TGTGCCAGCAGCTCCCTTCGCAGGGGGACTGACGAAAAACTGTTTTTT. Residues: CASSSLRRGTDEKLFF.

This clonotype was recorded at least ten times. V is TRBV28 and J is TRBJ1-2, with D possibly TRBD1 on 6 matching bases. This CDR3 region has 17 residues. Germline V lookup: CDR1 MDHEN, CDR2 SYDVKM. V dropped 5 bases and J dropped 5 bases, with 24 bases sitting between them. In DNA, the CDR3 is TGTGCCAGCAGTATTGGAACAGGGTGGTTCGAGGAATATGGCTACACCTTC. Protein product: CASSIGTGWFEEYGYTF.

The table lists this clonotype with many counts. The chain uses TRBV4-2 and TRBJ1-2, with TRBD1 matching over 9 bases. V was pared by 8 bases and J by 8 bases, with 21 bases of the junction left unmatched. Germline V gives CDR1 LGHNA, CDR2 YNFKEQ. The CDR3 has 17 amino acids. This CDR3 reads CASRGVGGTGSRLGYTF. CDR3 nucleotide sequence: TGTGCCAGCCGTGGGGTCGGAGGGACAGGGTCCCGCCTAGGCTACACCTTC.

The J gene is TRBJ2-4, the V gene TRBV6-5; no firm D call. The CDR3 is made up of 15 amino acids. Germline V gene lookup returns CDR1 MNHEY and CDR2 SVGAGI. Trimming removed 5 bases from V and 0 bases from J, with 11 bases in between. CDR3 loop: CASSKSSVAKNIQYF. The CDR3 bases are TGTGCCAGCAGTAAATCCAGCGTAGCCAAAAACATTCAGTACTTC.

A remark on this clonotype: The junction departs from the called germline gene at one end, perhaps through a read error. This chain connects TRBV10-1 to TRBJ1-3; weak D call: TRBD1 (5 bases). CDR1 and CDR2 from the germline V gene are WNHNN and SYGVQD (reference sequence). The CDR3 is 15 amino acids. CDR3 sequence (DNA): TGCGCCGGCAGTGATCCCGGGACGTCGGGAAACACCATATATTTT. Its translation: CAGSDPGTSGNTIYF.

This clonotype was counted at least ten times. This rearrangement joins TRBV5-5 to TRBJ2-1; tentative D call: TRBD1 (6 bases). CDR3 length equals 14 residues. The V and J ends lost 0 bases and 3 bases respectively, with 7 bases between them. Germline V gives CDR1 SGHKS, CDR2 YYEKEE (reference sequence). This CDR3 reads CASSLGQVYNEQFF. The CDR3, as DNA: TGTGCCAGCAGCTTGGGACAGGTCTACAATGAGCAGTTCTTC.

The chain uses TRBV5-1 and TRBJ1-4, with D perhaps matching TRBD1 (5 bases). Trimming shortened V by 6 bases and J by 0 bases, and 9 bases separated the two germline ends. The CDR3 is 14 amino acids. CDR1 and CDR2 (germline): SGHRS, YFSETQ. The CDR3 sequence is CASKSGPTNEKLFF. The CDR3 DNA reads TGCGCCAGCAAGTCAGGGCCAACTAATGAAAAACTGTTTTTT. Variable domain in full (rest from reference TRBV5-1 and TRBJ1-4): KAGVTQTPRYLIKTRGQQVTLSCSPISGHRSVSWYQQTPGQGLQFLFEYFSETQRNKGNFPGRFSGRQFSNSRSEMNVSTLELGDSALYLCASKSGPTNEKLFFGSGTQLSVL.

This clonotype showed up many times. The chain employs TRBV2 and TRBJ2-5; possibly TRBD2 for D (6 bases). The CDR3 runs 15 residues. V lost 6 bases to trimming and J lost 5 bases, with 19 bases between them. The V gene's germline CDR1 is SNHLY and CDR2 FYNNEI. DNA of the CDR3: TGTGCCAGCAGCGCAACCCGGGGCGGGGCTGAGACCCAGTACTTC. Protein: CASSATRGGAETQYF. Full variable domain (rest looked up from reference TRBV2 and TRBJ2-5): EPEVTQTPSHQVTQMGQEVILRCVPISNHLYFYWYRQILGQKVEFLVSFYNNEISEKSEIFDDQFSVERPDGSNFTLKIRSTKLEDSAMYFCASSATRGGAETQYFGPGTRLLVL.

In the case of this clonotype: This sequence may be a read error, since a much larger clone differs from it by one base. V is TRBV11-2 and J is TRBJ2-1; TRBD2 might be the D (6 bases). Trimming left V 0 bases short and J 12 bases short, with 27 bases between. The CDR3 runs 18 residues. Looked up from germline, CDR1 is SGHAT and CDR2 is FQNNGV. This CDR3 reads CASSLEGDLASAIDAQFF. The CDR3 DNA is TGTGCCAGCAGCTTAGAGGGGGATCTAGCGTCCGCGATCGATGCGCAGTTCTTC.

The chain couples TRBV9 to TRBJ2-2, with 10 bases fitting TRBD2. In germline, CDR1 is SGDLS, CDR2 YYNGEE. The CDR3 is made up of 19 amino acids. V shed 4 bases, J shed 8 bases, and the junction held 20 bases outside the gene matches. The CDR3 nucleotides are TGTGCCAGCAGCTCGCGGCCGGGAGTGGGACTAGCGAGTGGAGGGGAGCTGTTTTTT. Protein sequence: CASSSRPGVGLASGGELFF. Looking up the rest from reference TRBV9 and TRBJ2-2 gives the full variable domain: DSGVTQTPKHLITATGQRVTLRCSPRSGDLSVYWYQQSLDQGLQFLIQYYNGEERAKGNILERFSAQQFPDLHSELNLSSLELGDSALYFCASSSRPGVGLASGGELFFGEGSRLTVL.

Of note for this clonotype: It may be a read error: a sequence one base away is much more abundant. This chain uses TRBV6-6 with TRBJ2-5; the D gene is possibly TRBD1 (6 bases). Near its end, the DNA agrees better with TRBJ2-7, so the J call may be wrong. In germline, CDR1 is MNHNY, CDR2 SVGAGI (reference sequence). This CDR3 has 13 amino acids. CDR3 in amino acids: CASRRGTVYEQYF. The DNA for the CDR3 is TGTGCCAGCAGAAGGGGGACGGTCTACGAGCAGTACTTC.

The chain carries TRBV4-1 and TRBJ2-1; possible D gene TRBD2, 5 bases. The CDR3 totals 15 residues. The V end lost 7 bases, the J end lost 0 bases, and 13 bases lay between the germline ends. Germline CDR1 is MGHRA and CDR2 is YSYEKL. CDR3 loop: CASTAVGSSYNEQFF. CDR3 nucleotides: TGCGCCAGCACCGCAGTAGGGAGCTCCTACAATGAGCAGTTCTTC.